This T cell receptor (beta chain) was identified in a study of T cell responses to AZD1222 COVID-19 vaccine (TCRdb year 2021). With respect to the entire study: Because spike-specific TCR depth and breadth did not differ between the two schedules, AZD1222 recipients who got a second dose at roughly 4 weeks were pooled with those who got a second dose at roughly 12 weeks. A total of approximately 250 trial participants underwent TCR sequencing, of whom roughly 210 had received two doses of AZD1222 and around 25 had received two doses of the MenACWY control vaccine. Trial participants were enrolled into age subgroups of 18-55, 56-69 and 70-plus years, which contained about 160, 30 and 59 TCR-sequenced participants, respectively. Beyond this particular receptor, the publication reports: Spike-specific TCR breadth and depth rose significantly after two AZD1222 doses compared with day 0 and with MenACWY recipients. Conclusions about previously exposed vaccinees are limited, since just a handful of AZD1222 recipients were seropositive for SARS-CoV-2 at baseline. CD4 TCRs associated with the vaccine covered the entire spike protein, and the dominant responses were in regions 160-218 and 743-854. No day 14 peak-response samples were available, so repertoires were characterized only after the peak T cell response. In the small 56-69-year group, the increase in depth fell short of significance, most likely because of low power. Reportedly, almost half of the unique spike-specific TCRs recognized epitopes lying outside the regions that are mutated in the B.1.351 and B.1.1.7 variants. Participants were mostly white British and included more females than males, and it was suggested by the authors that clonal diversity may have been underestimated.

Per the publication, the time point label means: baseline before first vaccination. The vaccinee samples were drawn from two UK trials, COV001 and COV002, one of which was a single-blind randomized controlled phase 2/3 trial testing AZD1222 (ChAdOx1 nCoV-19) in healthy adults. Trial participant PBMC samples were collected at day 0 and day 28 after the second dose for TCRbeta chain sequencing. In regard to this clone: Its cognate antigen has yet to be identified. No per-base quality is available; no much larger clone lies one base away.

The CDR3 regions of human TCRbeta chains were analyzed by immunosequencing. The authors' pipeline ran thus. Repertoire TCRs were checked for matches against a reference library of SARS-CoV-2-specific TCRs that had been generated using the MIRA antigen-specificity platform. Breadth meant the fraction of unique TCRs that were SARS-CoV-2-associated, whereas depth meant the fraction of total T cells that were SARS-CoV-2-associated. Each spike-specific TCR was assigned to its reactive spike region and to a CD4 or CD8 class using the MIRA data. Log10-transformed breadth and depth values were compared by one-way ANOVA with Sidak's multiple comparisons tests. TCRdb obtained this table from immuneACCESS and retained in-frame rearrangements with V and J assigned. These tables miss some clones; where compared with another copy, unresolved V genes account for less than half of the shortfall, and the remainder is unexplained. The V and J calls and clone size are taken from that table; D and trimming were inferred from the DNA. This sample is represented by approximately 150,000 clones; about 89% of them were singletons. The ten largest clones capture about 1.5% of the sample.

Sequences MGHRA (CDR1) and YSYEKL (CDR2) are obtained from the germline V gene. The germline ends are 13 bases apart after V is trimmed by 1 base and J by 0 bases. Measured from the cysteine to the phenylalanine, the CDR3 is 16 residues long. Left in the record is the CDR3 DNA by itself, 48 bases read in frame from the first base. The source is an adult in good health. The specimen was peripheral blood, collected on day 0 of AZD1222 vaccination. The chain was built from TRBV4-1 and TRBJ2-7; a tentative D match to TRBD1 spans 6 bases. The CDR3 is CASSQVWGRSSYEQYF. DNA sequence: TGCGCCAGCAGCCAAGTGTGGGGGCGGAGCTCCTACGAGCAGTACTTC.